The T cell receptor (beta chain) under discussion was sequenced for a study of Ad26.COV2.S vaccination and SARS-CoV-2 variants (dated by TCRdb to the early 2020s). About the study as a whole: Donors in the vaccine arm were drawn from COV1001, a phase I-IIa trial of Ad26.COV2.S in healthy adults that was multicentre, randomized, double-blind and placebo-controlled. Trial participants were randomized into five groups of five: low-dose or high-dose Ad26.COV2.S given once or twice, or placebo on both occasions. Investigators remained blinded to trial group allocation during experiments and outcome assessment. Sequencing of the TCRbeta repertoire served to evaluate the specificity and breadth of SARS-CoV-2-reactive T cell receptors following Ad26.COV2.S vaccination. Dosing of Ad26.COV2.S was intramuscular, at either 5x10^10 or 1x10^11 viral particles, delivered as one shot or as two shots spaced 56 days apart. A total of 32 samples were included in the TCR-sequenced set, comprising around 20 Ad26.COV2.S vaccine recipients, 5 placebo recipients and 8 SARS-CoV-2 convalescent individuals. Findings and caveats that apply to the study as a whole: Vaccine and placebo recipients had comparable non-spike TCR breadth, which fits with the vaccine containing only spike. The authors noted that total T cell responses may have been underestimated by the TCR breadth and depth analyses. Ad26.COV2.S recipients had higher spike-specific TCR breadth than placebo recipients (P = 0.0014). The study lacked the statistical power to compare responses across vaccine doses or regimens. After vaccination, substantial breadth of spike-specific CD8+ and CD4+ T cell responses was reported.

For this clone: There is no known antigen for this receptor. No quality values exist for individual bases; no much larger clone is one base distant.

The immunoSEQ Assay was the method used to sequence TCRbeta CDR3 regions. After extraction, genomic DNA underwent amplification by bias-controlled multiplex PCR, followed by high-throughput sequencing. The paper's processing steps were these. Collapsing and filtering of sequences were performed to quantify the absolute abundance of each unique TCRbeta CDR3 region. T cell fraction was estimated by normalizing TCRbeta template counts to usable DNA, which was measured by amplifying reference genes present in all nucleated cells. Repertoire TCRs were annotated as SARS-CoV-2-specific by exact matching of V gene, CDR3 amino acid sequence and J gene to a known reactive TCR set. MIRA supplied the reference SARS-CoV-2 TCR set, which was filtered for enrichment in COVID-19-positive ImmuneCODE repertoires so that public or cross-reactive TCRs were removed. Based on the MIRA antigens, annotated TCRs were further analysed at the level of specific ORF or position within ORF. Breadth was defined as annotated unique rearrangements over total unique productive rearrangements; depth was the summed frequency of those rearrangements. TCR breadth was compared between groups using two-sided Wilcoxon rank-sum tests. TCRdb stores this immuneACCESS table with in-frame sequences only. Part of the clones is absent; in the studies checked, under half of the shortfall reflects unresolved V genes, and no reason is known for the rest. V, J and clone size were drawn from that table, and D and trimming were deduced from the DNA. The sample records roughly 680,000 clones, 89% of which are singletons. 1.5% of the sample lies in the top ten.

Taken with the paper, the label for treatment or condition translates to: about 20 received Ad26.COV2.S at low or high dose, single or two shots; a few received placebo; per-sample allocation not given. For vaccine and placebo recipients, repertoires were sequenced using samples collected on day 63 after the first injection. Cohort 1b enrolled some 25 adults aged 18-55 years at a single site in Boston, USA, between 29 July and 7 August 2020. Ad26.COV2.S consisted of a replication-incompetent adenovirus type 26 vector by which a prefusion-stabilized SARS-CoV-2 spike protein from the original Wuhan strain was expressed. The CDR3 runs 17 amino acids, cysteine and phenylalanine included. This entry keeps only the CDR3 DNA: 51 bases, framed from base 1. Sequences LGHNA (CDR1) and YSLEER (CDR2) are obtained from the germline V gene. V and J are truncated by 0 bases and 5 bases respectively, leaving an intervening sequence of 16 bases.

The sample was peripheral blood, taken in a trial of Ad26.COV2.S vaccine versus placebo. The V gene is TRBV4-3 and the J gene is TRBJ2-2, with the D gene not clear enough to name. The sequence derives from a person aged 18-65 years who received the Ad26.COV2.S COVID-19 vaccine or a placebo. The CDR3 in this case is CASSQERTAFDTGELFF. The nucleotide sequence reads TGCGCCAGCAGCCAAGAACGGACGGCCTTTGATACCGGGGAGCTGTTTTTT.